This T cell receptor beta chain was recorded in a study of cytomegalovirus exposure and HLA in healthy donors. The PCR had 60 Vbeta and 13 Jbeta primers. Repertoires were generated with immunoSEQ multiplex PCR, while TCRdb's copy carries only in-frame clones and drops some. The profile shows 150,000 to 200,000 clones, around 80% of them singletons. This CDR3 is built from 14 residues. Trimming pared 6 bases from V and 2 bases from J, leaving 14 bases between. CDR1 is MNHEY, CDR2 SMNVEV, per germline (reference sequence). This clone was seen a single time. The sequence was collected from a female donor in good health and CMV-seronegative. The chain joins TRBV27 to TRBJ2-7; possibly TRBD1 for D (5 bases). The specimen sequenced was PBMCs. CDR3 protein: CASRLGVPPYEQYF. CDR3 nucleotides: TGTGCCAGCAGGCTAGGGGTTCCCCCCTACGAGCAGTACTTC.